This entry features one T cell receptor (beta chain) sequence. Its matching antigen is unknown. Germline V gives CDR1 SGHRS, CDR2 YFSETQ. With 0 bases removed from V and 6 bases from J, the gap between germline ends came to 12 bases. The CDR3 has 14 amino acids. Healthy Russian Caucasian donors spanned ages 6 to 90 years. Every donor gave 9.5 to 10 milliliters of peripheral blood. This entry is derived from a study of blood T cells in healthy people across ages. Study-wide results and limits: A strong correlation was seen between TCR beta diversity and naive T cell percentage.

Alongside a J-beta primer mix, a sample-barcoded 5' primer served in a second PCR lasting roughly 6 to 11 cycles. From each sample, at least 3 million paired-end reads containing CDR3 were obtained. TCRdb used MiXCR to reprocess the 5' RACE reads, holding one entry per CDR3 protein. The sample has approximately 800,000 distinct CDR3 sequences; roughly 24% are singletons. These sequences were also reported in another study, on T cells of mothers and their children.

The clonotype comes from a boy aged 10-17 years in good health. This rearrangement joins TRBV5-1 to TRBJ1-2; maybe TRBD1 (5 bases). Sequencing input: blood. The CDR3 nucleotides read TGCGCCAGCAGCTTGGACGGAAGGGGAGATGGCTACACCTTC. Residues: CASSLDGRGDGYTF.